These 13 T cell receptor beta chains came from one sample sequenced in a study of cytomegalovirus exposure and HLA in healthy donors. PCR used 60 Vbeta primers and 13 Jbeta primers. TCRdb keeps only in-frame clones here, not all; method: immunoSEQ multiplex PCR. Here the sample spans some 220,000 clones, just under 85% being singletons. Sequencing input: PBMCs. Every receptor here comes from a woman between 40 and 55 years old in good health and CMV-seronegative.

As for this clone: A junction boundary mismatches the germline segment, possibly from a read error. The CDR3 coding sequence is TGTGCCAGCAGATTGGATATTGGGACACCGCTGAATTCACCCCTCCACTTT. Amino acids: CASRLDIGTPLNSPLHF. The chain is built from TRBV5-4 and TRBJ1-6, with D possibly being TRBD1 (6 bases). CDR1 and CDR2 from the germline V gene are SGHNT and YYREEE (reference sequence). The CDR3 length is 17 residues.

Here the CDR3 DNA reads TGTGCCAGCAGCTTACTGGGGGGACCAGGGCTGAGTACTGAAGCTTTCTTT. Translated: CASSLLGGPGLSTEAFF. The chain recombines TRBV7-2 with TRBJ1-1; D may be TRBD1 (5 bases). From germline, CDR1 is SGHTA and CDR2 FQGNSA. Trimming pared 2 bases from V and 5 bases from J, leaving 21 bases between. This CDR3 has 17 residues.

The V gene is TRBV20-1, the J gene TRBJ1-1; possibly TRBD1 for D (5 bases). Germline CDR1 is DFQATT and CDR2 is SNEGSKA (reference sequence). With 6 bases removed from V and 10 bases from J, the gap between germline ends came to 15 bases. The CDR3 is 11 residues long. As DNA, the CDR3 is TGCAGTGCCACAAACAGGTCCGGAGCTTTCTTT. Encoded protein: CSATNRSGAFF.

This clone showed up just once. The J gene is TRBJ1-4, the V gene TRBV7-2; 9 positions agree with TRBD1. The CDR3 is made up of 15 amino acids. The J segment lost 7 bases and the V segment lost 6 bases, leaving 9 bases of the junction unmatched. The germline gives CDR1 SGHTA, CDR2 FQGNSA. The CDR3 sequence: CASRLPGQGSEKLFF. In DNA, the CDR3 is TGTGCCAGCAGACTACCGGGACAGGGTAGTGAAAAACTGTTTTTT. Drawing the rest from reference TRBV7-2 and TRBJ1-4, the complete variable domain is GAGVSQSPSNKVTEKGKDVELRCDPISGHTALYWYRQSLGQGLEFLIYFQGNSAPDKSGLPSDRFSAERTGGSVSTLTIQRTQQEDSAVYLCASRLPGQGSEKLFFGSGTQLSVL.

The V and J genes are TRBV28 and TRBJ2-3; TRBD2 matches 9 bases. The V gene's germline CDR1 is MDHEN and CDR2 SYDVKM. The CDR3 has 14 amino acids. With 2 bases clipped from V and 8 bases from J, the junction kept 5 bases outside the gene matches. The CDR3 sequence: CASSLGLAGTTQYF. DNA of the CDR3: TGTGCCAGCAGTTTAGGGCTAGCGGGAACTACGCAGTATTTT.

The rearrangement uses TRBV5-1 and TRBJ1-4; 7 bases fit TRBD1. J gave up 8 bases and V 5 bases, and 9 bases lay outside the gene matches. This CDR3 comprises 14 residues. CDR1 SGHRS and CDR2 YFSETQ come from the germline V gene. CDR3 sequence: CASSLQGQGEKLFF. Here the CDR3 DNA reads TGCGCCAGCAGTTTACAGGGGCAGGGAGAAAAACTGTTTTTT.

The V and J genes are TRBV7-6 and TRBJ2-7, with 13 bases identical to TRBD2. In germline, CDR1 is SGHVS, CDR2 FNYEAQ. The CDR3 totals 18 residues. V shed 0 bases, J shed 0 bases, and the junction held 5 bases outside the gene matches. The CDR3 loop reads CASSLAGTSGANSYEQYF. In DNA form, the CDR3 reads TGTGCCAGCAGCTTAGCCGGGACTAGCGGGGCTAACTCCTACGAGCAGTACTTC.

The CDR3 loop is CASSHPGGTGQPQHF. CDR3 sequence (DNA): TGCGCCAGCAGCCACCCGGGGGGAACGGGACAGCCCCAGCATTTT. The chain carries TRBV4-1 and TRBJ1-5, with D perhaps TRBD1 (5 bases). The V end was cut by 3 bases, the J end by 7 bases, with 16 bases between. In germline, CDR1 is MGHRA, CDR2 YSYEKL. The CDR3 is 15 amino acids.

The J gene is TRBJ2-3, the V gene TRBV7-9; the match to TRBD1 covers 8 bases. Germline V gives CDR1 SEHNR, CDR2 FQNEAQ (reference sequence). J was trimmed by 1 base and V by 1 base; bases with no gene match: 4. The length of the CDR3 is 16 residues. The chain's CDR3 is CASSLEGTGRTDTQYF. As DNA, the CDR3 is TGTGCCAGCAGCTTAGAGGGGACAGGACGCACAGATACGCAGTATTTT.

J is TRBJ1-3 and V is TRBV4-3; D not certain. Per germline, CDR1 LGHNA and CDR2 YSLEER. Trimming took off 1 base at V and 0 bases at J, with 13 bases between the two ends. This CDR3 has 17 residues. CDR3 sequence (DNA): TGCGCCAGCAGCCAAGCCCCCCCAGAATACTCTGGAAACACCATATATTTT. As protein: CASSQAPPEYSGNTIYF.

The count of this clone is one. The chain couples TRBV29-1 to TRBJ2-7, with TRBD1 matching 10 bases. The CDR3 totals 14 residues. Germline V gives CDR1 SQVTM, CDR2 ANQGSEA. The trim removed 6 bases at V and 2 bases at J, leaving 7 bases unmatched. This CDR3 is CSVGGQGPTYEQYF. CDR3 bases: TGCAGCGTCGGGGGACAGGGGCCCACCTACGAGCAGTACTTC.

The table lists this clone with a few counts. This rearrangement joins TRBV28 to TRBJ1-4; 8 bases are a match to TRBD1. Germline-derived CDR1 and CDR2 are MDHEN and SYDVKM. The CDR3 runs to 15 residues. The ends lost 7 bases at V and 7 bases at J; junction bases unmatched: 11. The CDR3 DNA is TGTGCCAGCACCCGATCCCCAGGGGGCTCTGAAAAACTGTTTTTT. This gives the protein CASTRSPGGSEKLFF.

The genes are TRBV11-2 and TRBJ2-7; 7 bases are a match to TRBD1. CDR3 size: 14 residues. V lost 5 bases, J lost 4 bases, and 8 bases stayed unmatched. Germline-derived CDR1 and CDR2 are SGHAT and FQNNGV. Written as DNA, the CDR3 is TGTGCCAGCAGCCGCAGACAGGGCCCTTACGAGCAGTACTTC. Encoded protein: CASSRRQGPYEQYF. The full variable domain, completed using reference TRBV11-2 and TRBJ2-7, is EAGVAQSPRYKIIEKRQSVAFWCNPISGHATLYWYQQILGQGPKLLIQFQNNGVVDDSQLPKDRFSAERLKGVDSTLKIQPAKLEDSAVYLCASSRRQGPYEQYFGPGTRLTVT.